This T cell receptor (beta chain) came from a study of T cell responses to AZD1222 COVID-19 vaccine. Study-level background: It was second doses at about 4 or about 12 weeks that were pooled. Overall study results and limits: Receipt of two AZD1222 doses was followed by a rise in Spike-specific TCR breadth and depth.

TCRdb's table, derived via immunoSEQ multiplex PCR, lists solely in-frame clones and lacks some. This sample carries 150,000 or so clones, 70% to 90% of them seen once, and the ten largest clones take 7.5% to 8.5%. Comment on this clone: Antigen unknown.

The CDR3 is 14 amino acids. The germline V gene encodes CDR1 SGHAT and CDR2 FQNNGV. The V gene end was trimmed by 7 bases and the J gene end by 4 bases; junction bases not matched to a gene: 6. V usage is TRBV11-2 and J usage is TRBJ2-3; 9 nucleotides agree with TRBD1. The sequence came from an adult in good health. The sequenced sample was peripheral blood, obtained on day 0 of AZD1222 vaccination. The CDR3 here is CASTGTGRADTQYF. As DNA, the CDR3 is TGTGCCAGCACCGGGACAGGGAGAGCAGATACGCAGTATTTT.